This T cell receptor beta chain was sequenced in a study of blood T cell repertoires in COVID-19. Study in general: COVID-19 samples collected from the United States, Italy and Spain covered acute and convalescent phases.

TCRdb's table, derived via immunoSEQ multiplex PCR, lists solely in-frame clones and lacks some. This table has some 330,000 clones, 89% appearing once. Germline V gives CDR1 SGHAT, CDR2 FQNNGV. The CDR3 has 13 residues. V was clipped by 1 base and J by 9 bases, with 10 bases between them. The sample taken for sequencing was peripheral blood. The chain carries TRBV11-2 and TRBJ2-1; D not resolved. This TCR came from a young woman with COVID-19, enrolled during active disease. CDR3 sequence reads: CASSLGPVSEQFF. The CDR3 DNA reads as TGTGCCAGCAGCTTAGGTCCGGTGAGTGAGCAGTTCTTC.